These T cell receptor beta chains were read from a single sample in a study of neoadjuvant nivolumab and ipilimumab in lung cancer. The table came from immunoSEQ multiplex PCR; TCRdb's copy has only in-frame clones and leaves some out. The sample consists of about 33,000 clones, roughly 90% of them appearing once. This material consisted of peripheral blood, taken after neoadjuvant nivolumab, alone or with ipilimumab, at or shortly before surgery. These receptors originate from an adult with non-small cell lung cancer. CDR3s include the opening cysteine and the closing phenylalanine or tryptophan. D genes are given only for firm matches. For some rows the clone size is stated as once, few or many, or as a class when expanded; others skip it.

V	J	size	D	DNA	CDR3
TRBV9	TRBJ2-7	NA	NA	TGTGCCAGCAGCGTTAGGGGGGACGGCGGAGGTAGCTCCTACGAGCAGTACTTC	CASSVRGDGGGSSYEQYF
TRBV6-1	TRBJ1-2	NA	NA	TGTGCCAGCAGTGAAGGCGGGTCCTTATATGGCTACACCTTC	CASSEGGSLYGYTF
TRBV11-2	TRBJ1-1	NA	NA	TGTGCCAGCAGCTTAAGTTGGACCTCTGGAACTGAAGCTTTCTTT	CASSLSWTSGTEAFF
TRBV5-1	TRBJ2-5	NA	NA	TGCGCCAGCAGCTTTGCGGGCCAAGAGACCCAGTACTTC	CASSFAGQETQYF
TRBV10-2	TRBJ1-5	NA	NA	TGCGCCAGCAGCCCGGGACTGCTACATAGCAATCAGCCCCAGCATTTT	CASSPGLLHSNQPQHF
TRBV27	TRBJ2-3	NA	NA	TGTGCCAGCAGCCGAGGGGCGGGTTCCCCTAGCACAGATACGCAGTATTTT	CASSRGAGSPSTDTQYF
TRBV2	TRBJ2-5	NA	NA	TGTGCCAGCACCCGACGCTCTAGCCCTCTGAGGGAAGAGACCCAGTACTTC	CASTRRSSPLREETQYF
TRBV7-9	TRBJ2-5	NA	NA	TGTGCCAGCAGCTTAGAAGGTGGAGGGACCCAGTACTTC	CASSLEGGGTQYF
TRBV5-1	TRBJ2-1	once	TRBD2	TGCGCCAGCAGCGCAGTTGCTAGCGGGAGCGGCTACAATGAGCAGTTCTTC	CASSAVASGSGYNEQFF
TRBV6-1	TRBJ2-1	NA	NA	TGTGCCAGTAGTACCGGGGCCAACAATGAGCAGTTCTTC	CASSTGANNEQFF
TRBV9	TRBJ1-4	NA	TRBD1	TGTGCCAGCAGCCCCTCGACAGGGAGCGAAAAACTGTTTTTT	CASSPSTGSEKLFF
TRBV18	TRBJ2-5	once	NA	TGTGCCAGCTCACCACCCTATGAGACCCAGTACTTC	CASSPPYETQYF
TRBV25-1	TRBJ1-2	NA	TRBD1	TGTGCCAGCAGTGAACCCGGGACAGGGGTTGTGGGGGGCTACACCTTC	CASSEPGTGVVGGYTF
TRBV4-1	TRBJ1-1	NA	NA	TGCGCCAGCAGCCATCCTTTTGGCGGGGGGCGCGACACTGAAGCTTTCTTT	CASSHPFGGGRDTEAFF
TRBV19	TRBJ1-5	NA	NA	TGTGCCAGTAATGTGAGGAACAATCAGCCCCAGCATTTT	CASNVRNNQPQHF
TRBV5-1	TRBJ2-3	once	TRBD2	TGCGCCAGCAGGGACAGCGGGAGTAGGTCAGATACGCAGTATTTT	CASRDSGSRSDTQYF
TRBV9	TRBJ2-3	NA	TRBD1	TGTGCCAGCAGCGTAGCGGACAGGATAAGCACAGATACGCAGTATTTT	CASSVADRISTDTQYF
TRBV11-2	TRBJ2-3	NA	NA	TGTGCCAGCAGCTTATATGGAGTAGTTACAGATACGCAGTATTTT	CASSLYGVVTDTQYF
TRBV28	TRBJ2-5	NA	NA	TGTGCCAGCAGTCCCCGGAGCGAGACCCAGTACTTC	CASSPRSETQYF
TRBV5-5	TRBJ2-5	NA	TRBD1	TGTGCCAGCAGCTTCGGGACAGAAGAGACCCAGTACTTC	CASSFGTEETQYF
TRBV19	TRBJ1-5	NA	NA	TGTGCCAGTAGGGTGACAGGAGATAATCAGCCCCAGCATTTT	CASRVTGDNQPQHF
TRBV5-1	TRBJ2-7	NA	TRBD2	TGCGCCAGCAGCTGGAAGGGACTAGCGGGAGGTCAATACGAGCAGTACTTC	CASSWKGLAGGQYEQYF
TRBV7-2	TRBJ2-3	NA	TRBD1	TGTGCCAGCAGCTCCCCCGGGGACAGGGGGCGAGCAGATACGCAGTATTTT	CASSSPGDRGRADTQYF
TRBV9	TRBJ2-3	once	NA	TGTGCCAGCGGTGGGACAGATACGCAGTATTTT	CASGGTDTQYF
TRBV27	TRBJ1-1	NA	NA	TGTGCCAGCAGTTTATCGGGACAAACCGAAGCTTTCTTT	CASSLSGQTEAFF
TRBV7-9	TRBJ2-3	once	NA	TGTGCCAGCAGCCCCTCGGGACTTAGCACAGATACGCAGTATTTT	CASSPSGLSTDTQYF
TRBV5-1	TRBJ2-1	NA	NA	TGCGCCAGCAGCTTAGGTCTGGGGGCGGTGGTCAATGAGCAGTTCTTC	CASSLGLGAVVNEQFF
TRBV28	TRBJ2-1	NA	NA	TGTGCCAGCAGTCTAGCGTTGGATACAAGTGAGCAGTTCTTC	CASSLALDTSEQFF
TRBV7-9	TRBJ2-7	NA	NA	TGTGCCAGCAGCTTAGCGGTGCAGGGAGACGAGCAGTACTTC	CASSLAVQGDEQYF
TRBV7-2	TRBJ2-5	NA	NA	TGTGCCAGCAGCCTACAACTAGGTCAGCAGTACTTC	CASSLQLGQQYF
TRBV6-1	TRBJ1-1	once	NA	TGTGCCAGCAGTAGACAGGCTATGAACACTGAAGCTTTCTTT	CASSRQAMNTEAFF
TRBV7-3	TRBJ2-1	NA	NA	TGTGCCAGCAGCTTACCGGGACGCAATGAGCAGTTCTTC	CASSLPGRNEQFF
TRBV5-1	TRBJ2-3	NA	NA	TGCGCCAGCAGCTTGGTCCCTTCTGAATCCACAGATACGCAGTATTTT	CASSLVPSESTDTQYF
TRBV28	TRBJ2-3	once	NA	TGTGCCAGCAGTTTAATAGGTCTAGCTAAGGATACGCAGTATTTT	CASSLIGLAKDTQYF
TRBV6-1	TRBJ2-7	NA	NA	TGTGCCAGCAGTGAGGCGGGCCGTGGCGAGCAGTACTTC	CASSEAGRGEQYF
TRBV28	TRBJ2-7	NA	TRBD1	TGTGCCAGCAGTTTAGGGACAGGGGTTTATCCCTACGAGCAGTACTTC	CASSLGTGVYPYEQYF
TRBV5-4	TRBJ1-1	NA	NA	TGTGCCAGCAGCTTGGCACACGGACCGGTGAGCACTGAAGCTTTCTTT	CASSLAHGPVSTEAFF
TRBV6-1	TRBJ2-1	NA	NA	TGTGCCAGCAGAAGGGATCACAGCTCCTACAATGAGCAGTTCTTC	CASRRDHSSYNEQFF
TRBV5-6	TRBJ2-1	NA	NA	TGTGCCAGCAGCCCGACTAGACAGTATCAGGAGCAGTTCTTC	CASSPTRQYQEQFF
TRBV5-1	TRBJ2-2	NA	NA	TGCGCCAGCAGCTTAGGTCCCGGGGAGCTGTTTTTT	CASSLGPGELFF
TRBV5-1	TRBJ2-5	NA	TRBD2	TGCGCCAGCAGCTTGGCGGCGGGAGGAGGGTCGGGCGAGACCCAGTACTTC	CASSLAAGGGSGETQYF
TRBV5-1	TRBJ2-3	few	TRBD2	TGCGCCAGCAGCTTGGAACTAGCGGGAGTTGTGGATACGCAGTATTTT	CASSLELAGVVDTQYF
TRBV25-1	TRBJ1-2	NA	NA	TGTGCCAGCAGTGAATACGGCGGGCGCGGCTACACCTTC	CASSEYGGRGYTF
TRBV7-5	TRBJ2-5	few	NA	TGTGTCAGAAGCTTTAAAATGATGGTGCTAGCGGGGGAAGAGACCCAGTACTTC	CVRSFKMMVLAGEETQYF
TRBV13	TRBJ2-7	NA	TRBD2	TGTGCCAGCAGCTTCTCCGGGACTAACTCCTACGAGCAGTACTTC	CASSFSGTNSYEQYF
TRBV11-3	TRBJ1-1	NA	NA	TGTGCCAGCAGCTTAGATGGGCAGGGCAACACTGAAGCTTTCTTT	CASSLDGQGNTEAFF
TRBV6-1	TRBJ1-1	NA	TRBD1	TGTGCCAGCATTCTGACAGGGGGCACTGAAGCTTTCTTT	CASILTGGTEAFF
TRBV11-2	TRBJ2-1	NA	TRBD2	TGTGCCAGCAGACTTAGCGGGAGTAGTGGATATCTAAACAATGAGCAGTTCTTC	CASRLSGSSGYLNNEQFF
TRBV7-9	TRBJ1-2	NA	NA	TGTGCCAGCAGCTTACTTCAGGGGAACTATGGCTACACCTTC	CASSLLQGNYGYTF
TRBV29-1	TRBJ2-1	NA	TRBD2	TGCAGCGCCGCCGGGGGACTAGCGGGAGGCAATGAGCAGTTCTTC	CSAAGGLAGGNEQFF